Listed here are 22 T cell receptor beta chains from one sample, sequenced in a study of OX40 agonist ivuxolimab in advanced cancers. The table came from immunoSEQ multiplex PCR; TCRdb's copy has only in-frame clones and leaves some out. Of some 18,000 clones in the sample, 65% to 85% were seen once. Sequencing used CD4+ or CD8+ T cells sorted from blood, obtained in a trial of the OX40 agonist ivuxolimab. These receptors were taken from an adult with an advanced solid tumor such as melanoma, head and neck, liver or kidney cancer.

The chain carries TRBV5-6 and TRBJ2-7, with TRBD2 matching over 11 bases. The CDR3 spans 16 residues. Germline V gene sequence: CDR1 SGHDT, CDR2 YYEEEE. J was trimmed by 3 bases and V by 4 bases; bases with no gene match: 9. CDR3 coding DNA: TGTGCCAGCAGCATACTAACCGGGACTAGCGGCTACGAGCAGTACTTC. Protein sequence: CASSILTGTSGYEQYF. The whole variable domain, filled in from reference TRBV5-6 and TRBJ2-7, reads DAGVTQSPTHLIKTRGQQVTLRCSPKSGHDTVSWYQQALGQGPQFIFQYYEEEERQRGNFPDRFSGHQFPNYSSELNVNALLLGDSALYLCASSILTGTSGYEQYFGPGTRLTVT.

J is TRBJ2-7 and V is TRBV27, with unresolved D. Germline CDR1 and CDR2: MNHEY and SMNVEV (reference sequence). The CDR3 spans 13 residues. Trimming cost V 8 bases and J 0 bases, with 11 bases left between them. The CDR3 DNA reads as TGTGCCAGCGGCTTGCAAATCTCCTACGAGCAGTACTTC. Its translation: CASGLQISYEQYF.

J is TRBJ2-7 and V is TRBV5-8; TRBD2 matches at 10 bases. The J segment lost 3 bases and the V segment lost 1 base, leaving 7 bases of the junction unmatched. Germline CDR1 reads SGHTS; CDR2 reads YDEGEE. The CDR3 is 16 amino acids. CDR3 residues: CASSLFSGRQGYEQYF. The DNA of the CDR3 is TGTGCCAGCAGCTTGTTTAGCGGGAGGCAGGGCTACGAGCAGTACTTC.

V is TRBV6-5 and J is TRBJ2-7, with 7 bases matching TRBD1. The J segment lost 0 bases and the V segment lost 4 bases, leaving 3 bases of the junction unmatched. Germline V lookup: CDR1 MNHEY, CDR2 SVGAGI. The CDR3 runs to 14 residues. CDR3 DNA sequence: TGTGCCAGCAGTTCTACAGGGGACTCCTACGAGCAGTACTTC. Protein product: CASSSTGDSYEQYF.

This chain uses TRBV27 with TRBJ2-1; D is perhaps TRBD2 (5 bases). V lost 6 bases and J 0 bases, leaving 15 bases between the germline ends. This CDR3 is built from 16 residues. Germline CDR1 MNHEY, CDR2 SMNVEV (reference sequence). CDR3 loop: CASSPTTESSYNEQFF. In DNA, the CDR3 is TGTGCCAGCAGCCCGACTACCGAGAGCTCCTACAATGAGCAGTTCTTC.

The chain uses TRBV10-1 and TRBJ2-5; D gene unclear. Trimming left V 0 bases short and J 4 bases short, with 12 bases between. The V gene's germline CDR1 is WNHNN and CDR2 SYGVQD (reference sequence). The CDR3 has 15 amino acids. The CDR3 region has the DNA TGCGCCAGCAGTGAGTCGGGGATAGACGGAGAGACCCAGTACTTC. Translated: CASSESGIDGETQYF.

Notes on this clone: The junction shows a germline mismatch at one end, possibly a read error. The chain couples TRBV7-2 to TRBJ2-7, with TRBD1 matching over 8 bases. The germline gives CDR1 SGHTA, CDR2 FQGNSA. This CDR3 spans 15 amino acids. CDR3: CASSPADRGPYEQHF. For the CDR3, the DNA is TGTGCCAGCAGCCCCGCAGACAGGGGCCCCTACGAGCAGCACTTC.

The rearrangement uses TRBV7-9 and TRBJ2-7, with TRBD2 matching 14 bases. The CDR3 loop spans 15 amino acids. The V gene's germline CDR1 is SEHNR and CDR2 FQNEAQ (reference sequence). The V segment lost 8 bases and the J segment 3 bases; nucleotides outside the gene matches: 6. The CDR3 spells CASPGLAGVCYEQYF. The DNA of the CDR3 is TGTGCCAGCCCGGGACTAGCGGGAGTTTGCTACGAGCAGTACTTC.

The chain recombines TRBV2 with TRBJ2-4; 12 nucleotides agree with TRBD2. With 3 bases clipped from V and 0 bases from J, the junction kept 6 bases outside the gene matches. Germline CDR1 and CDR2: SNHLY and FYNNEI. The CDR3 runs to 18 residues. CDR3 sequence (DNA): TGTGCCAGCAGTGATCCGGGACTAGCGGGTGTAGCCAAAAACATTCAGTACTTC. Protein sequence: CASSDPGLAGVAKNIQYF.

About this clone itself: This specimen includes other DNA sequences encoding the same CDR3. V usage is TRBV7-2 and J usage is TRBJ2-3, with D perhaps being TRBD1 or TRBD2 (6 bases each). Germline CDR1 reads SGHTA; CDR2 reads FQGNSA. Trimming left V 5 bases short and J 2 bases short, with 14 bases between. CDR3 size: 15 residues. The CDR3 sequence: CASSHRGEPTDTQYF. CDR3 coding DNA: TGTGCCAGCAGCCATAGGGGGGAACCCACAGATACGCAGTATTTT. Using reference TRBV7-2 and TRBJ2-3 for the parts outside the CDR3, the full variable domain is GAGVSQSPSNKVTEKGKDVELRCDPISGHTALYWYRQSLGQGLEFLIYFQGNSAPDKSGLPSDRFSAERTGGSVSTLTIQRTQQEDSAVYLCASSHRGEPTDTQYFGPGTRLTVL.

The chain has TRBV18 and TRBJ2-7, with 7 bases matching TRBD1. The length of the CDR3 is 15 residues. Per the germline V gene, CDR1 is KGHSH and CDR2 is LQKENI. The V gene end was trimmed by 4 bases and the J gene end by 3 bases; junction bases not matched to a gene: 9. CDR3 coding DNA: TGTGCCAGCTCACTAACGACAGGGTCCAACTACGAGCAGTACTTC. Translating gives CASSLTTGSNYEQYF.

This chain joins TRBV6-1 and TRBJ2-3, with 11 bases matching TRBD2. The CDR3 spans 14 residues. Germline V gene lookup returns CDR1 MNHNS and CDR2 SASEGT. V dropped 6 bases and J dropped 4; count of bases not matched to a gene: 3. CDR3 in amino acids: CASSPSGRSDTQYF. In DNA form, the CDR3 reads TGTGCCAGCAGCCCTAGCGGGAGGTCAGATACGCAGTATTTT.

CDR3 loop: CASSEYTHEQYF. The CDR3 bases are TGTGCCAGCAGTGAATATACCCACGAGCAGTACTTC. The gene calls are TRBV25-1 and TRBJ2-7; D is unclear. The V gene lost 0 bases and the J gene lost 5 bases, with 5 bases spanning the gap. The CDR3 consists of 12 residues. Germline V CDR1 and CDR2: MGHDK, SYGVNS.

The chain couples TRBV30 to TRBJ2-1; tentatively, D is TRBD1 or TRBD2 (5 bases each). Trimming took 0 bases from V and 7 from J, leaving 16 bases between them. Germline CDR1 and CDR2: GTSNPN and SVGIG (reference sequence). The CDR3 runs to 15 residues. The CDR3 bases are TGTGCCTGGAGTGTTAAGGGGAGTTACGGTAATGAGCAGTTCTTC. This sequence encodes CAWSVKGSYGNEQFF.

The chain employs TRBV7-9 and TRBJ1-1; no firm D call. The germline V gene has CDR1 SEHNR and CDR2 FQNEAQ (reference sequence). The CDR3 extends over 14 amino acids. Trimming pared 7 bases from V and 0 bases from J, leaving 12 bases between. DNA for the CDR3: TGTGCCAGCAACCCCCGGAAATTGAACACTGAAGCTTTCTTT. Its translation: CASNPRKLNTEAFF. Together with reference TRBV7-9 and TRBJ1-1, the CDR3 gives the full variable domain: DTGVSQNPRHKITKRGQNVTFRCDPISEHNRLYWYRQTLGQGPEFLTYFQNEAQLEKSRLLSDRFSAERPKGSFSTLEIQRTEQGDSAMYLCASNPRKLNTEAFFGQGTRLTVV.

The rearrangement joins TRBV19 to TRBJ2-1; 11 nucleotides match TRBD2. The germline gives CDR1 LNHDA, CDR2 SQIVND (reference sequence). The CDR3 is 15 residues long. V shed 3 bases and J 9 bases; nucleotides not matched to a gene: 7. The CDR3 protein is CASSMVAGGPGEQFF. DNA for the CDR3: TGTGCCAGTAGTATGGTAGCGGGAGGGCCGGGTGAGCAGTTCTTC.

J is TRBJ1-1 and V is TRBV23-1; 7 nucleotides agree with TRBD1. TRBV23-1 is treated as an ORF (open reading frame) with a function not yet certain. This CDR3 contains 17 residues. V trimming: 3 bases; J trimming: 5 bases; junction bases outside the gene matches: 15. The CDR3 loop is CASSHPGQPDGGTEAFF. DNA for the CDR3: TGCGCCAGCAGTCACCCGGGACAGCCTGACGGGGGGACTGAAGCTTTCTTT.

This clone was counted only a few times. This rearrangement joins TRBV30 to TRBJ1-2; TRBD1 matches at 7 bases. The CDR3 is made up of 14 amino acids. The V segment lost 8 bases and the J segment 4 bases; nucleotides outside the gene matches: 13. Looked up from germline, CDR1 is GTSNPN and CDR2 is SVGIG (reference sequence). The chain's CDR3 is CAAPGPRGGYGYTF. The CDR3 coding sequence is TGTGCCGCCCCCGGGCCCAGGGGGGGCTATGGCTACACCTTC.

The chain employs TRBV7-9 and TRBJ1-4; D remains unclear. The V and J ends lost 5 bases and 0 bases respectively, with 13 bases between them. The CDR3 length is 16 residues. From germline, CDR1 is SEHNR and CDR2 FQNEAQ (reference sequence). In DNA, the CDR3 is TGTGCCAGCAGCCGTTCTGAGGCCGCAACTAATGAAAAACTGTTTTTT. This translates into CASSRSEAATNEKLFF.

This chain uses TRBV18 with TRBJ2-7; D is unclear. CDR1 and CDR2 from the germline V gene are KGHSH and LQKENI. V was clipped by 0 bases and J by 1 base, with 4 bases between them. The CDR3 runs 13 residues. CDR3 coding DNA: TGTGCCAGCTCACCACCGGTTTCCTACGAGCAGTACTTC. This gives the protein CASSPPVSYEQYF.

The chain recombines TRBV6-5 with TRBJ2-1; 7 bases line up with TRBD1. V was pared by 10 bases and J by 2 bases, with 5 bases of the junction left unmatched. Germline-derived CDR1 and CDR2 are MNHEY and SVGAGI. The CDR3 is made up of 13 amino acids. The CDR3 sequence: CATSQGAYNEQFF. The CDR3 bases are TGTGCCACTAGCCAGGGGGCCTACAATGAGCAGTTCTTC.

In DNA, the CDR3 is TGTGCCAGCAGGGTGGGGAACGAGCAGTACTTC. It yields the protein CASRVGNEQYF. The chain couples TRBV27 to TRBJ2-7; D is undetermined. Germline assignment: CDR1 MNHEY and CDR2 SMNVEV (reference sequence). The CDR3 extends over 11 amino acids. V lost 6 bases and J 5 bases, leaving 8 bases between the germline ends.